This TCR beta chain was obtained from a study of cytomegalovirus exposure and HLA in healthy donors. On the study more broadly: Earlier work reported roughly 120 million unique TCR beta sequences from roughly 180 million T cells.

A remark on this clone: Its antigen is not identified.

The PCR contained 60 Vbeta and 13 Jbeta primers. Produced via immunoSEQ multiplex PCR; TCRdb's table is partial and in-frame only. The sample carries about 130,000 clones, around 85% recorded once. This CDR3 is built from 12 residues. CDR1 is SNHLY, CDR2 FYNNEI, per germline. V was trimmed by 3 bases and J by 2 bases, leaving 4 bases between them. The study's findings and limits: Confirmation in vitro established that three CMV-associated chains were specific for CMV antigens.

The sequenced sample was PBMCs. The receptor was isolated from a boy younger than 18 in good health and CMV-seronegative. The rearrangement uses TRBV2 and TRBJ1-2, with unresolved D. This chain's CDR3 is CASSDENYGYTF. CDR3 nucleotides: TGTGCCAGCAGTGATGAGAACTATGGCTACACCTTC.